Sequencing of this T cell receptor (beta chain) was carried out in a study of T cell responses to AZD1222 COVID-19 vaccine. In the study overall: Pooled in the analysis were second doses at about 4 or about 12 weeks.

Clones were read by immunoSEQ multiplex PCR, and TCRdb kept only the in-frame ones, dropping some. The repertoire holds around 130,000 clones, with 80% to 90% as singletons. Overall study results and limits: Just 6 or 7 AZD1222 recipients were seropositive at baseline. Unmutated regions of variants are reportedly targeted by nearly half of spike-specific TCRs. The donors showed a predominance of white British ancestry and of females, with possible underestimation of clonal diversity.

V gave up 6 bases and J gave up 3 bases, with 11 bases separating them. The CDR3 length is 12 residues. Germline assignment: CDR1 SQVTM and CDR2 ANQGSEA. On this clone itself: Antigen specificity is unknown.

The clonotype was recovered from an adult in good health. The sequences come from peripheral blood, collected on day 0 of AZD1222 vaccination. This chain joins TRBV29-1 and TRBJ1-1; D possibly corresponds to TRBD1 (5 bases). The CDR3 here is CSVVKGDTEAFF. The CDR3 region has the DNA TGCAGCGTGGTAAAAGGGGACACTGAAGCTTTCTTT. The whole variable domain, filled in from reference TRBV29-1 and TRBJ1-1, reads SAVISQKPSRDICQRGTSLTIQCQVDSQVTMMFWYRQQPGQSLTLIATANQGSEATYESGFVIDKFPISRPNLTFSTLTVSNMSPEDSSIYLCSVVKGDTEAFFGQGTRLTVV.